The TCR beta chain described here comes from a study of T cells in Graves' hyperthyroidism and ophthalmopathy. The CDR3 regions of TCR beta were amplified from RNA transcripts. Primed by the HTBI set, a first-round RT-PCR was run on the TCR CDR3. Via MiXCR, TCRdb re-called the multiplex PCR reads, giving one row per CDR3 protein. The sample holds a few hundred thousand distinct CDR3 sequences, 15% to 20% seen once. There are many counts of this clonotype. The ends were cut back, 8 bases at V and 4 bases at J, with 14 bases in the middle. Looked up from germline, CDR1 is WNHNN and CDR2 is SYGVQD (reference sequence). CDR3 length: 14 amino acids.

V gene TRBV10-1 combines with J gene TRBJ2-2, with D maybe TRBD1 (6 bases). The receptor was derived from a woman aged 18-29 years with Graves' hyperthyroidism. The sample consisted of blood. As DNA, the CDR3 is TGCGCCAGCTCCGAAACAGGGACCACCGGGGAGCTGTTTTTT. Its protein is CASSETGTTGELFF.